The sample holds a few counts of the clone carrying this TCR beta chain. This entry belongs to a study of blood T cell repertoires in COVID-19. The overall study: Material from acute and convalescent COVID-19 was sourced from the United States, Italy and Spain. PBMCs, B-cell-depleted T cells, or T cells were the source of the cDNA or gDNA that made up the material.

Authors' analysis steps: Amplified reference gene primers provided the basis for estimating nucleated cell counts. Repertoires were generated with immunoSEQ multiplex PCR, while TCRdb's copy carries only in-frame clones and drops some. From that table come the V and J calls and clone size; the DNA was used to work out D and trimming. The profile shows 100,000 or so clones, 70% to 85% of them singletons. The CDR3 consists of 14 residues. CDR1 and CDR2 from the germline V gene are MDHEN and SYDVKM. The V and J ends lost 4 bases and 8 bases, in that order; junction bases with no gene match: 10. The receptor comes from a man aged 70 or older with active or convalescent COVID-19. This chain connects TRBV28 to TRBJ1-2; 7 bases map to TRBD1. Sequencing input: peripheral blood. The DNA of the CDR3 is TGTGCCAGCAGTTCCCCAGACAGGGCTGGCGGCTACACCTTC. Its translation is CASSSPDRAGGYTF.